The 8 T cell receptor beta chains given below trace back to one sample, sequenced in a study of T cell responses to AZD1222 COVID-19 vaccine. Repertoires were generated with immunoSEQ multiplex PCR, while TCRdb's copy carries only in-frame clones and drops some. The sample contains 95,000 to 100,000 clones, about 90% of which appear only once. Sample: peripheral blood, taken 28 days after the second AZD1222 dose. These receptors came from an adult who received the AZD1222 COVID-19 vaccine.

This chain links TRBV6-5 with TRBJ2-2, with a possible D match to TRBD2 (5 bases). The CDR3 consists of 15 residues. V was shortened by 0 bases and J by 5 bases, with 10 bases between the two germline ends. CDR1 and CDR2 (germline): MNHEY, SVGAGI. This CDR3 is CASSYSTTGTGELFF. In nucleotides, the CDR3 is TGTGCCAGCAGTTACTCGACTACGGGAACCGGGGAGCTGTTTTTT.

The rearrangement joins TRBV10-1 to TRBJ2-1; 12 bases line up with TRBD2. With 5 bases clipped from V and 6 bases from J, the junction kept 5 bases outside the gene matches. The germline gives CDR1 WNHNN, CDR2 SYGVQD (reference sequence). The CDR3 consists of 15 residues. CDR3 DNA sequence: TGCGCCAGCAGTCCGGGACTAGCGGGTACCAATGAGCAGTTCTTC. Its translation is CASSPGLAGTNEQFF.

The chain is built from TRBV5-4 and TRBJ2-5, with D maybe TRBD2 (6 bases). The ends were cut back, 2 bases at V and 4 bases at J, with 12 bases in the middle. The germline V gene encodes CDR1 SGHNT and CDR2 YYREEE (reference sequence). The CDR3 runs 14 residues. This CDR3 is CASSFFPGGETQYF. DNA for the CDR3: TGTGCCAGCAGCTTTTTCCCCGGGGGAGAGACCCAGTACTTC.

This chain uses TRBV9 with TRBJ2-2; weak D call: TRBD2 (6 bases). The germline V gene encodes CDR1 SGDLS and CDR2 YYNGEE. The CDR3 has 15 amino acids. Trimming took 0 bases from V and 7 from J, leaving 13 bases between them. CDR3 bases: TGTGCCAGCAGCGTAGCAGGCAGGCGGGACGGGGAGCTGTTTTTT. Translation gives CASSVAGRRDGELFF.

The J gene is TRBJ2-1, the V gene TRBV10-1; D remains unclear. CDR1 and CDR2 from the germline V gene are WNHNN and SYGVQD (reference sequence). Trimming shortened V by 2 bases and J by 8 bases, and 13 bases separated the two germline ends. The CDR3 contains 14 residues. For the CDR3, the DNA is TGCGCCAGCAGTGAGCGAAGGGATGGCGATGAGCAGTTCTTC. Its protein is CASSERRDGDEQFF.

The chain employs TRBV11-3 and TRBJ2-3, with 7 positions matching TRBD2. This CDR3 is built from 14 residues. V gave up 5 bases and J gave up 0 bases; unmatched junction bases: 2. From germline, CDR1 is SGHNT and CDR2 YENEEA. CDR3 sequence (DNA): TGTGCCAGCAGCCCACTAGCGAGCACAGATACGCAGTATTTT. Translation: CASSPLASTDTQYF.

The chain employs TRBV27 and TRBJ2-7, with TRBD2 matching 13 bases. CDR3 length: 18 residues. The germline V gene has CDR1 MNHEY and CDR2 SMNVEV (reference sequence). V dropped 4 bases and J dropped 3; count of bases not matched to a gene: 12. The CDR3 loop reads CASSSNRGLAGRNYEQYF. CDR3 sequence (DNA): TGTGCCAGCAGTTCAAATCGGGGACTAGCGGGAAGAAACTACGAGCAGTACTTC.

The chain uses TRBV6-5 and TRBJ2-7; TRBD2 agrees at 7 bases. The CDR3 covers 15 residues. Germline trimming cut 0 bases from V and 3 bases from J; bases unmatched to any gene: 5. Germline V gene lookup returns CDR1 MNHEY and CDR2 SVGAGI. The CDR3 spells CASSYSVREGYEQYF. The CDR3 nucleotides are TGTGCCAGCAGTTACTCAGTGAGGGAGGGCTACGAGCAGTACTTC.